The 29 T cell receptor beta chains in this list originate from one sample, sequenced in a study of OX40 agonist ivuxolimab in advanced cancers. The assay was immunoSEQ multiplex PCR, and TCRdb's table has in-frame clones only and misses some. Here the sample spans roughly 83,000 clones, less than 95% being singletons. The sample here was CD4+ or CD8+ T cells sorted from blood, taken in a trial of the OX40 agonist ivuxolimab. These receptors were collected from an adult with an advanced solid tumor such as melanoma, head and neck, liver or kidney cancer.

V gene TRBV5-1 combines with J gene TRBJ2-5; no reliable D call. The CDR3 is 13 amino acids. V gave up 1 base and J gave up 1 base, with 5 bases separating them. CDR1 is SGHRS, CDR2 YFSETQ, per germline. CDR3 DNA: TGCGCCAGCAGCTTGAGCCCCCAAGAGACCCAGTACTTC. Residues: CASSLSPQETQYF.

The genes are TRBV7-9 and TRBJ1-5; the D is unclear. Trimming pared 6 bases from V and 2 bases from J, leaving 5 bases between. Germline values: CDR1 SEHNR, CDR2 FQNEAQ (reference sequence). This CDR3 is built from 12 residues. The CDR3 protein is CASSTGNQPQHF. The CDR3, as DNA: TGTGCCAGCAGTACGGGCAATCAGCCCCAGCATTTT.

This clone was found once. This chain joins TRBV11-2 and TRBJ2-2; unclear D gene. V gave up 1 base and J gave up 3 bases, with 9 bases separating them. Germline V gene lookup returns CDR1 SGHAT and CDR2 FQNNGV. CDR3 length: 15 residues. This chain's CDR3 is CASSLGAIHTGELFF. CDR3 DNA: TGTGCCAGCAGCTTAGGGGCGATCCACACCGGGGAGCTGTTTTTT.

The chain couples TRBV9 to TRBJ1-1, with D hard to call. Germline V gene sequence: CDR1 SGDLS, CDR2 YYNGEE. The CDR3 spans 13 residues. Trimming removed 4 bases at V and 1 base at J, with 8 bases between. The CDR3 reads CASSPLSNTEAFF. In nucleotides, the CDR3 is TGTGCCAGCAGCCCCCTATCGAACACTGAAGCTTTCTTT.

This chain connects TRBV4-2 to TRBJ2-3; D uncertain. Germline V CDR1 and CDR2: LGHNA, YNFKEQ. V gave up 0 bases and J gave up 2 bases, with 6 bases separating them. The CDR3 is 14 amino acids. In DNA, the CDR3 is TGTGCCAGCAGCCAAGAGGGCTACACAGATACGCAGTATTTT. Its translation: CASSQEGYTDTQYF.

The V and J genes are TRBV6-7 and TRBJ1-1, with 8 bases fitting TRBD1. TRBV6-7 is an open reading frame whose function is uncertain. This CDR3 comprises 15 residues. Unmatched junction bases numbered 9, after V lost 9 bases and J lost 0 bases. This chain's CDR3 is CARWTGFPLNTEAFF. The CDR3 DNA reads TGTGCCAGATGGACAGGGTTTCCGTTGAACACTGAAGCTTTCTTT.

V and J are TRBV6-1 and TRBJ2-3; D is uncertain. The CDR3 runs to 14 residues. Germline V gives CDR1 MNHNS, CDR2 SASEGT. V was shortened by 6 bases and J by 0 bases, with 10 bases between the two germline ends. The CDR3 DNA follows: TGTGCCAGCAGCATCGTCGCTAGCACAGATACGCAGTATTTT. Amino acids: CASSIVASTDTQYF.

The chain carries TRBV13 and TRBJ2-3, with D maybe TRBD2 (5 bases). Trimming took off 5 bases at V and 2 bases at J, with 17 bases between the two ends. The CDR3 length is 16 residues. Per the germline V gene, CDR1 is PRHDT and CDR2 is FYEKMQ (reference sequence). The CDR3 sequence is CASSPERSRDTDTQYF. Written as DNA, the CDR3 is TGTGCCAGCAGCCCTGAGCGGAGCCGAGACACAGATACGCAGTATTTT.

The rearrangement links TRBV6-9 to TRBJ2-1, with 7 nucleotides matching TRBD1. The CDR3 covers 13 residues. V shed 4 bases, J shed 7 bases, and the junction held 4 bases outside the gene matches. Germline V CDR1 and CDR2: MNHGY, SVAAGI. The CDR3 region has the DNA TGTGCCAGCAGTTTAGACAGGGCGAATGAGCAGTTCTTC. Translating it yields CASSLDRANEQFF.

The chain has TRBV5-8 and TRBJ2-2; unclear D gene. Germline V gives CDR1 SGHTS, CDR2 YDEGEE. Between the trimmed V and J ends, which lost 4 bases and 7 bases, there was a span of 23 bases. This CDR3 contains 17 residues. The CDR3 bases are TGTGCCAGCAGCACGGACCTATTAACACCCGGCATCGGGGAGCTGTTTTTT. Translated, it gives CASSTDLLTPGIGELFF.

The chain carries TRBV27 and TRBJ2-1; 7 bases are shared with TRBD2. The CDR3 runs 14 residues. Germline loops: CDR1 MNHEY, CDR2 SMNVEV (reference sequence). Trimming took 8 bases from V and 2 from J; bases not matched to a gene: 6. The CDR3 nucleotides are TGTGCCAGCGGTTCTAGCGGCCCCTACAATGAGCAGTTCTTC. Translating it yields CASGSSGPYNEQFF.

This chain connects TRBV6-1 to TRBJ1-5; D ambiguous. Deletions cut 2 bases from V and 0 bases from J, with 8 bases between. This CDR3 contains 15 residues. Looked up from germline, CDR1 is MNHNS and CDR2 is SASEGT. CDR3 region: CASSEQRYSNQPQHF. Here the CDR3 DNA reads TGTGCCAGCAGTGAACAGCGCTATAGCAATCAGCCCCAGCATTTT.

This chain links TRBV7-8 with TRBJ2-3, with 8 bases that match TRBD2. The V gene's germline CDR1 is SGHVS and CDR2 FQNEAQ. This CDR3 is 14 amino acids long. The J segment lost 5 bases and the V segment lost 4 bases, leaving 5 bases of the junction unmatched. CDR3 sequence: CASSSGLAGDTQYF. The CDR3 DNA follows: TGTGCCAGCAGCTCAGGACTAGCTGGAGATACGCAGTATTTT.

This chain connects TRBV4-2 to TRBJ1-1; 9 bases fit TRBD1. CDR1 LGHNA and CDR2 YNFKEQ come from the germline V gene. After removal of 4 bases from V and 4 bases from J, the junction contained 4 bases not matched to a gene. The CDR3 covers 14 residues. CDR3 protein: CASSPTGGRTEAFF. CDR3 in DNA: TGTGCCAGCAGCCCAACAGGGGGCCGCACTGAAGCTTTCTTT.

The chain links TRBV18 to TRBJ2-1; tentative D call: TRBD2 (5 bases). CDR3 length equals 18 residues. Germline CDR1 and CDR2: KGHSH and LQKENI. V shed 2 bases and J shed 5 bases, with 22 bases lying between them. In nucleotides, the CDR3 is TGTGCCAGCTCACCAGAGCGAACAGCTAGCTTCGTCGACAATGAGCAGTTCTTC. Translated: CASSPERTASFVDNEQFF.

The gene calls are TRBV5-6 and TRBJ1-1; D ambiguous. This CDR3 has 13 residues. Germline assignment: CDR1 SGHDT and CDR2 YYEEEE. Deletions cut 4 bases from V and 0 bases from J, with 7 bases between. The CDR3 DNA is TGTGCCAGCAGCGGAACCATGAACACTGAAGCTTTCTTT. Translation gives CASSGTMNTEAFF.

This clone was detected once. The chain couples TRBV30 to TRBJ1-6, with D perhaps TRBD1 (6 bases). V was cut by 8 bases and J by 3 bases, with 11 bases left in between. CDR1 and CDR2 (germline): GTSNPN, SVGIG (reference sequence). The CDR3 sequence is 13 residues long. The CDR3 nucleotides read TGTGCCCAAAAAGGGGGCTATAATTCACCCCTCCACTTT. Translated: CAQKGGYNSPLHF.

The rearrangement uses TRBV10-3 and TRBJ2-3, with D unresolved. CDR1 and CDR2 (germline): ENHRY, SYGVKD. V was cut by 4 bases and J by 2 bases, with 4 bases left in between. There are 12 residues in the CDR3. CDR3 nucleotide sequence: TGTGCCATCAGTGCCGACACAGATACGCAGTATTTT. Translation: CAISADTDTQYF.

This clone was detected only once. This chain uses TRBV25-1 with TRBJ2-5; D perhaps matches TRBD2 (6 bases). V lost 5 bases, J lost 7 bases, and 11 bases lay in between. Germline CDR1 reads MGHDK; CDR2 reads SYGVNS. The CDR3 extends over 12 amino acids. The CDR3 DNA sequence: TGTGCCAGCAGTTCCGGAGGGGCGACCCAGTACTTC. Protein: CASSSGGATQYF.

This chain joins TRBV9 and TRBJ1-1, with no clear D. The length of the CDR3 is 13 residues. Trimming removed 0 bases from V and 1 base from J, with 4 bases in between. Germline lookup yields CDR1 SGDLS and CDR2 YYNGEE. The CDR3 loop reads CASSVEQNTEAFF. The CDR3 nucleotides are TGTGCCAGCAGCGTAGAACAGAACACTGAAGCTTTCTTT.

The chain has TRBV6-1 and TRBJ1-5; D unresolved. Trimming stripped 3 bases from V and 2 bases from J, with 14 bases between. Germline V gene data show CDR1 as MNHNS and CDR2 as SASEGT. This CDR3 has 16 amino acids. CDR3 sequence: CASSEGTWVGNQPQHF. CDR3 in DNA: TGTGCCAGCAGTGAGGGTACATGGGTGGGCAATCAGCCCCAGCATTTT.

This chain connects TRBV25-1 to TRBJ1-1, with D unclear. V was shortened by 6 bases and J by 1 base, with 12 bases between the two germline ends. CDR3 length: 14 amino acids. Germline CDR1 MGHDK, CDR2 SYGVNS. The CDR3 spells CASSSYLENTEAFF. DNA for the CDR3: TGTGCCAGCAGCTCTTACCTGGAGAACACTGAAGCTTTCTTT.

CDR3 sequence (DNA): TGTGCCAGCAGCCTAAGGACAGAAGTTTGGGAAGGGGGGGCCAACGTCCTGACTTTC. Amino acids: CASSLRTEVWEGGANVLTF. The chain combines TRBV11-3 with TRBJ2-6; maybe TRBD1 (6 bases). CDR1 and CDR2 from the germline V gene are SGHNT and YENEEA. Trimming removed 5 bases at V and 4 bases at J, with 24 bases between. This CDR3 is built from 19 residues.

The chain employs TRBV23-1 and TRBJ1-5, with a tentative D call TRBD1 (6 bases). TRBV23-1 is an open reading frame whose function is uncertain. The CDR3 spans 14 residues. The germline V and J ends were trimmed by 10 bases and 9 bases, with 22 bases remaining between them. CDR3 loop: CATGAGGPGAPQHF. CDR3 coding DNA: TGCGCCACCGGAGCGGGGGGCCCCGGTGCGCCCCAGCATTTT.

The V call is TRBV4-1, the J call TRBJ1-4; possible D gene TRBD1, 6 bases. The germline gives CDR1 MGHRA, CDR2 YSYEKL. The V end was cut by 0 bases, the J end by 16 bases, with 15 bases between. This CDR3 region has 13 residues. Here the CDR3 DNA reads TGCGCCAGCAGCCAAGATTGGTCGCAGGGGCAGTTTTTT. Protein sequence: CASSQDWSQGQFF.

The CDR3 region has the DNA TGTGCCAGCAGTGAAAATAGCGGGAGTTTCAATGAGCAGTTCTTC. This translates into CASSENSGSFNEQFF. The chain joins TRBV6-1 to TRBJ2-1; 9 bases line up with TRBD2. Germline V gives CDR1 MNHNS, CDR2 SASEGT. V lost 2 bases and J lost 6; bases outside the gene matches: 5. CDR3 length: 15 residues.

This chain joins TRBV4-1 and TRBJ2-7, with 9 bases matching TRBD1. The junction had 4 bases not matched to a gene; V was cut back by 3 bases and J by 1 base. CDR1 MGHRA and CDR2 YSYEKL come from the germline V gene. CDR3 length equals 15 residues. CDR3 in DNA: TGCGCCAGCAGCCAGGGACAGGGTAGTTCCTACGAGCAGTACGTC. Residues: CASSQGQGSSYEQYV.

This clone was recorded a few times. The CDR3 nucleotides read TGTGCCTGGGGCCTCGAGGGGGACACTGAAGCTTTCTTT. Translating gives CAWGLEGDTEAFF. The chain links TRBV30 to TRBJ1-1; a possible D gene is TRBD1 (6 bases). The CDR3 is 13 residues long. With 5 bases removed from V and 3 bases from J, the gap between germline ends came to 13 bases. Germline V gene lookup returns CDR1 GTSNPN and CDR2 SVGIG (reference sequence).

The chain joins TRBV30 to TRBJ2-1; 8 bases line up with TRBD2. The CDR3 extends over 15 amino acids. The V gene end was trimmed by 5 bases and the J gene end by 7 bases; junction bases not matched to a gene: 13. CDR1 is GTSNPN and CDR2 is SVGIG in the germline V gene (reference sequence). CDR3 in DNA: TGTGCCTGGTCAGGACTAGCACGGGGCCTTAATGAGCAGTTCTTC. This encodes CAWSGLARGLNEQFF.